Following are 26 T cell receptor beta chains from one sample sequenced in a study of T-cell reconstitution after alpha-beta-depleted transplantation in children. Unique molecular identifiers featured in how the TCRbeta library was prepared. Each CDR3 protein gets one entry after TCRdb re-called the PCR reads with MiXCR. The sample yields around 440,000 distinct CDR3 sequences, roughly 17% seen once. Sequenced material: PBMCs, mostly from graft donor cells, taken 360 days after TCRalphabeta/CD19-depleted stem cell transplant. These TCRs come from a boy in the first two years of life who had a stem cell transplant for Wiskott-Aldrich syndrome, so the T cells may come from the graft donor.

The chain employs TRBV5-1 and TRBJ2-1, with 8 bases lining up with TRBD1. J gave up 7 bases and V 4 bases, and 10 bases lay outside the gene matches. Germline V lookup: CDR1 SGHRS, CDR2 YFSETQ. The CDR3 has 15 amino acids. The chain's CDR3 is CASSQSLTGGNEQFF. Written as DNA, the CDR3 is TGCGCCAGCAGCCAATCCCTTACAGGGGGGAATGAGCAGTTCTTC.

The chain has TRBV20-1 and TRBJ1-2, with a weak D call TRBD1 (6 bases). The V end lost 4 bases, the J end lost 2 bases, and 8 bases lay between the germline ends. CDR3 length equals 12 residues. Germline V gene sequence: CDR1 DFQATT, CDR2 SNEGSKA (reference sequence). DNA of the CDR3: TGCAGTGCTAACAGGGAGAACTATGGCTACACCTTC. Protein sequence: CSANRENYGYTF.

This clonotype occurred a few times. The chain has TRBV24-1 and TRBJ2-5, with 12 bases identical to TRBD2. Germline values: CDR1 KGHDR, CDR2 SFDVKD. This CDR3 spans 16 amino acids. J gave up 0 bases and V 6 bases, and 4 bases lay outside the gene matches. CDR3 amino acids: CATSRGTSGYQETQYF. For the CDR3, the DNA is TGTGCCACCAGTCGTGGGACTAGCGGGTACCAAGAGACCCAGTACTTC.

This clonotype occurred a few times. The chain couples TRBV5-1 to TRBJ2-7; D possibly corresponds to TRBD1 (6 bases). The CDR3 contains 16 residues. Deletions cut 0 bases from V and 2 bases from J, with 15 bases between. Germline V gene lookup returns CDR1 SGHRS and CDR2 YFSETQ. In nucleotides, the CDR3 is TGCGCCAGCAGCTTGGCCCCCGGGACAAGGGCCTACGAGCAGTACTTC. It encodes CASSLAPGTRAYEQYF.

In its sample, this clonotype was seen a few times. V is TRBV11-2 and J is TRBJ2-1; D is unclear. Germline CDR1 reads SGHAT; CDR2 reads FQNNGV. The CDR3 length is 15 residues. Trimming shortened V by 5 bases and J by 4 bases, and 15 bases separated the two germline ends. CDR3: CASSPWVGPYNEQFF. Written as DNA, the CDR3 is TGTGCCAGCAGCCCCTGGGTAGGGCCTTACAATGAGCAGTTCTTC.

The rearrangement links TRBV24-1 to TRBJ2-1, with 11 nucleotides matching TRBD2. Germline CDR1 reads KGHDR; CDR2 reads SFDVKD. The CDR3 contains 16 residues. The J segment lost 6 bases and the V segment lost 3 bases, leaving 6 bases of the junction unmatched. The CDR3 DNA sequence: TGTGCCACCAGTGATCATAGCGGGAGGGGTTTCAATGAGCAGTTCTTC. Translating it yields CATSDHSGRGFNEQFF.

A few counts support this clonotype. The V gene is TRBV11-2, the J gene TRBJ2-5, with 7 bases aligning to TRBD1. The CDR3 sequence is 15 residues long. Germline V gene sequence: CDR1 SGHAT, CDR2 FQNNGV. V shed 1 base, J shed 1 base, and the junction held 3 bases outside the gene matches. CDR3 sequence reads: CASSLGGQFQETQYF. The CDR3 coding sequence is TGTGCCAGCAGCTTAGGGGGACAGTTCCAAGAGACCCAGTACTTC.

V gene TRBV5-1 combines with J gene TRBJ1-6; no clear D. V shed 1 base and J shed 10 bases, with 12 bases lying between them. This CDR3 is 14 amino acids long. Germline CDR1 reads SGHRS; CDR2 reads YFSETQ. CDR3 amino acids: CASSLSGVGSPLHF. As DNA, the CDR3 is TGCGCCAGCAGCTTGAGCGGGGTAGGATCACCCCTCCACTTT.

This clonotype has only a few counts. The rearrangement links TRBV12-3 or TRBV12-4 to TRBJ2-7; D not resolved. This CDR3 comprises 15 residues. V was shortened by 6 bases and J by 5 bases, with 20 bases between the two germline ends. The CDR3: CASSPRREERNEQYF. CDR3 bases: TGTGCCAGCAGCCCACGAAGGGAAGAAAGGAACGAGCAGTACTTC.

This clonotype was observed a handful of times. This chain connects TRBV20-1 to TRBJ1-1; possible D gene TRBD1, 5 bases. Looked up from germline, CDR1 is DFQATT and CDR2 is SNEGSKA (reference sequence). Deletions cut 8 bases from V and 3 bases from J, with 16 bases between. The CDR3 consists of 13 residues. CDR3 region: CSSIGASDTEAFF. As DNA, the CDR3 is TGCAGTTCCATAGGGGCCTCGGACACTGAAGCTTTCTTT.

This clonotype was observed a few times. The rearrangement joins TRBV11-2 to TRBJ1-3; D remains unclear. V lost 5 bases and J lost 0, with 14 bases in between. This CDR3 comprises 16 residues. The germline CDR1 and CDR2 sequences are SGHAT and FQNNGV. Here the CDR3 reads CASSLMTKVSGNTIYF. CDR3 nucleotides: TGTGCCAGCAGCCTCATGACGAAGGTCTCTGGAAACACCATATATTTT.

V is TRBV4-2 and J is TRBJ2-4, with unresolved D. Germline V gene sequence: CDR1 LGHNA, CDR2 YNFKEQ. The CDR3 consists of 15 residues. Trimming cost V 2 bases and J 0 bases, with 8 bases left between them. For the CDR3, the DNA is TGTGCCAGCAGCCAAAGCACCCTAGCCAAAAACATTCAGTACTTC. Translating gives CASSQSTLAKNIQYF.

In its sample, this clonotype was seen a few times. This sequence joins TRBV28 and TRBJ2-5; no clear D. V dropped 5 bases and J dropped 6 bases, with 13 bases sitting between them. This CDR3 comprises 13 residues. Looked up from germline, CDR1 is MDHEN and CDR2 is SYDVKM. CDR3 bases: TGTGCCAGCAGTCTAAGTCCCATAAAGACCCAGTACTTC. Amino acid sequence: CASSLSPIKTQYF. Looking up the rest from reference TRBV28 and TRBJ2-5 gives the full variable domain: DVKVTQSSRYLVKRTGEKVFLECVQDMDHENMFWYRQDPGLGLRLIYFSYDVKMKEKGDIPEGYSVSREKKERFSLILESASTNQTSMYLCASSLSPIKTQYFGPGTRLLVL.

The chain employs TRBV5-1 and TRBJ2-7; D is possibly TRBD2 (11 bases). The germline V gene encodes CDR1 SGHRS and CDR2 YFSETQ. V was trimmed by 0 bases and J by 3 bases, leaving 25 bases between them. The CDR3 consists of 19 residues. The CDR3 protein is CASSLARGQGTSGFYEQYF. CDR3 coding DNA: TGCGCCAGCAGCTTGGCCAGGGGACAGGGGACTAGCGGATTCTACGAGCAGTACTTC.

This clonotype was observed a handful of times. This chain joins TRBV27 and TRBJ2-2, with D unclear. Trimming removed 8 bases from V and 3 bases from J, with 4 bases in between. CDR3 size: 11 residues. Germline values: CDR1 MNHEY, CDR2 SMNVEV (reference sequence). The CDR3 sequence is CASGDTGELFF. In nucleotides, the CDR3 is TGTGCCAGCGGTGACACCGGGGAGCTGTTTTTT.

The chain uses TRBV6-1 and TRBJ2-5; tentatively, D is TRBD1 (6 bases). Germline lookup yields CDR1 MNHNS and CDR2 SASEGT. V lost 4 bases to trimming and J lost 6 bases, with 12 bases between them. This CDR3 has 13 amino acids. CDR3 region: CASSATGWQTQYF. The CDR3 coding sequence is TGTGCCAGCAGTGCGACAGGTTGGCAGACCCAGTACTTC.

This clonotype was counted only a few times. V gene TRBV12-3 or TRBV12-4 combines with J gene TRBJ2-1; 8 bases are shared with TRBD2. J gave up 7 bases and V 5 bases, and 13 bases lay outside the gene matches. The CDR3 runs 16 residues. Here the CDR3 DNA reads TGTGCCAGCAGTAGGAGAGGGAAAAGCGGGAGTAATGAGCAGTTCTTC. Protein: CASSRRGKSGSNEQFF.

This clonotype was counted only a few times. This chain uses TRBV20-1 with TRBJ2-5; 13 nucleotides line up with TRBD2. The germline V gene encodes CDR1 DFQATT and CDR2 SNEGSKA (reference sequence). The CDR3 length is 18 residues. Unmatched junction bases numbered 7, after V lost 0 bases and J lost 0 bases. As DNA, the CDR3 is TGCAGTGCTAGAGACGTACTAGCGGGAGGGCCCCACCAAGAGACCCAGTACTTC. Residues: CSARDVLAGGPHQETQYF.

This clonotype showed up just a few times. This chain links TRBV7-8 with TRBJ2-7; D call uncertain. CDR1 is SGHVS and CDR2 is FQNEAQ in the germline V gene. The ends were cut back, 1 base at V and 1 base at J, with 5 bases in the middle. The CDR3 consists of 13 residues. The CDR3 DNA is TGTGCCAGCAGCTTAGTCGTATCCTACGAGCAGTACTTC. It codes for CASSLVVSYEQYF.

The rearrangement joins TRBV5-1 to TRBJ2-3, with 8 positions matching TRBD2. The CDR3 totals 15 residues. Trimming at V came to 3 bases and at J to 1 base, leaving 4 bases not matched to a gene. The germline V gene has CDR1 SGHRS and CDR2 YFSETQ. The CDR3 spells CASSSTLAGTDTQYF. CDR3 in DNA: TGCGCCAGCAGCTCCACACTAGCGGGCACAGATACGCAGTATTTT.

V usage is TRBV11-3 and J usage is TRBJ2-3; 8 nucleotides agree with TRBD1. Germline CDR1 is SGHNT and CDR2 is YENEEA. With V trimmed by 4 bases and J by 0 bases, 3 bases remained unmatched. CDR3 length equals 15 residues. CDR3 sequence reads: CASSWGQASTDTQYF. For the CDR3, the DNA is TGTGCCAGCAGCTGGGGACAGGCTAGCACAGATACGCAGTATTTT. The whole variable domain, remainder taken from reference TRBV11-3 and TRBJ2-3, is EAGVVQSPRYKIIEKKQPVAFWCNPISGHNTLYWYLQNLGQGPELLIRYENEEAVDDSQLPKDRFSAERLKGVDSTLKIQPAELGDSAVYLCASSWGQASTDTQYFGPGTRLTVL.

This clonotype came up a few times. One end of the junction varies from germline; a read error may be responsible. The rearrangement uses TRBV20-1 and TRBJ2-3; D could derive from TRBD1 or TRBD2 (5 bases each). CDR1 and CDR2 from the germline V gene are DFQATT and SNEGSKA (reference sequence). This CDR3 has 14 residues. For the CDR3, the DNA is TGCAGTGCTAGAGATCAAGTGGGCAGGGACCGGACTTTTTTT. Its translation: CSARDQVGRDRTFF.

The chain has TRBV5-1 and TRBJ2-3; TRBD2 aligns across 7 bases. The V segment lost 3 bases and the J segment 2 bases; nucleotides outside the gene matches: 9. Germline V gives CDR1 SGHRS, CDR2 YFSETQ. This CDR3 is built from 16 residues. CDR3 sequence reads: CASSYSSGASTDTQYF. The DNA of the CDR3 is TGCGCCAGCAGCTACTCGAGCGGGGCGTCCACAGATACGCAGTATTTT.

CDR3: CASSLREVITDTQYF. DNA of the CDR3: TGTGCCAGCAGCTTGCGTGAAGTTATAACAGATACGCAGTATTTT. The chain is built from TRBV5-5 and TRBJ2-3; D is undetermined. With 1 base removed from V and 3 bases from J, the gap between germline ends came to 12 bases. Germline CDR1 reads SGHKS; CDR2 reads YYEKEE (reference sequence). The CDR3 length is 15 residues.

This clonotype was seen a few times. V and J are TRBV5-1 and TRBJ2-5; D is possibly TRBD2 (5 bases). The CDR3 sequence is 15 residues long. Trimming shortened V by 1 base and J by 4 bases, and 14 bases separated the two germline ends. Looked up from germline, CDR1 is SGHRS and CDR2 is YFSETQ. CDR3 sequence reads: CASSLFSDNAETQYF. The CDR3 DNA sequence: TGCGCCAGCAGCTTGTTTAGCGACAACGCAGAGACCCAGTACTTC. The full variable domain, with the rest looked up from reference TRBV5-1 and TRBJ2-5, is KAGVTQTPRYLIKTRGQQVTLSCSPISGHRSVSWYQQTPGQGLQFLFEYFSETQRNKGNFPGRFSGRQFSNSRSEMNVSTLELGDSALYLCASSLFSDNAETQYFGPGTRLLVL.

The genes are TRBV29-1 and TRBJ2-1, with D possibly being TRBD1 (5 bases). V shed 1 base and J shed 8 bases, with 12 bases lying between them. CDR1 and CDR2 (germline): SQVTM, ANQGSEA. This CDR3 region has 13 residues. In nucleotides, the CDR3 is TGCAGCGTTGAAGTTAAGGGGTTTTATGAGCAGTTCTTC. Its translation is CSVEVKGFYEQFF.